The 7 T cell receptor beta chains below come from one sample, sequenced in a study of shared clonotypes between healthy human individuals. The table came from immunoSEQ multiplex PCR; TCRdb's copy has only in-frame clones and leaves some out. The table records over 1.4 million clones, around 97% of them present only once. Input material: naive CD4+ T cells sorted from blood. Stated subset: CD45RA+ positively selected. Receptors originate from a man in his thirties or forties in good health.

This sequence joins TRBV19 and TRBJ2-3; a weak D match, TRBD2 (5 bases). Trimming pared 2 bases from V and 2 bases from J, leaving 23 bases between. CDR1 is LNHDA, CDR2 SQIVND, per germline (reference sequence). The CDR3 length is 19 residues. The CDR3 is CASSIIRVGKRTYTDTQYF. CDR3 coding DNA: TGTGCCAGTAGTATAATAAGGGTAGGAAAGCGGACCTACACAGATACGCAGTATTTT.

The rearrangement uses TRBV28 and TRBJ2-1, with 7 nucleotides matching TRBD2. The V and J ends lost 5 bases and 3 bases, in that order; junction bases with no gene match: 7. The CDR3 totals 15 residues. Germline CDR1 reads MDHEN; CDR2 reads SYDVKM. The CDR3 region is CASSPAAGVYNEQFF. CDR3 bases: TGTGCCAGCAGTCCCGCCGCGGGAGTCTACAATGAGCAGTTCTTC.

V gene TRBV11-3 combines with J gene TRBJ2-5; 8 nucleotides align to TRBD1. CDR3 length: 14 amino acids. The V segment lost 5 bases and the J segment 3 bases; nucleotides outside the gene matches: 5. Germline V lookup: CDR1 SGHNT, CDR2 YENEEA. In DNA, the CDR3 is TGTGCCAGCAGCATAGGACAGGGCAAAGAGACCCAGTACTTC. Translating it yields CASSIGQGKETQYF.

This clone was seen once. The J gene is TRBJ2-3, the V gene TRBV10-3, with D perhaps matching TRBD1 (6 bases). CDR1 and CDR2 from the germline V gene are ENHRY and SYGVKD. The CDR3 has 15 residues. Trimming took off 7 bases at V and 4 bases at J, with 18 bases between the two ends. Written as DNA, the CDR3 is TGTGCCATCAAACCCAACCGGGACACCTCAGATACGCAGTATTTT. Protein product: CAIKPNRDTSDTQYF.

The CDR3 DNA reads as TGTGCCAGCAGCTTAAGGGGCCTACGGGGGACAGATACGCAGTATTTT. Its translation: CASSLRGLRGTDTQYF. V gene TRBV7-2 combines with J gene TRBJ2-3, with D possibly matching TRBD2 (6 bases). V lost 2 bases to trimming and J lost 3 bases, with 15 bases between them. The CDR3 consists of 16 residues. From germline, CDR1 is SGHTA and CDR2 FQGNSA. Based on the CDR3 plus reference TRBV7-2 and TRBJ2-3, the full variable domain is GAGVSQSPSNKVTEKGKDVELRCDPISGHTALYWYRQSLGQGLEFLIYFQGNSAPDKSGLPSDRFSAERTGGSVSTLTIQRTQQEDSAVYLCASSLRGLRGTDTQYFGPGTRLTVL.

This clone is a singleton in its sample. The chain uses TRBV18 and TRBJ2-7; tentative D call: TRBD1 (5 bases). The CDR3 has 11 amino acids. Germline V gene data show CDR1 as KGHSH and CDR2 as LQKENI. Trimming shortened V by 8 bases and J by 4 bases, and 9 bases separated the two germline ends. The CDR3 region has the DNA TGTGCCAGCGCGACAGCTTACGAGCAGTACTTC. Its protein product is CASATAYEQYF.

This rearrangement joins TRBV28 to TRBJ2-1, with 7 bases matching TRBD2. From germline, CDR1 is MDHEN and CDR2 SYDVKM. The CDR3 contains 20 residues. V lost 6 bases to trimming and J lost 1 base; unmatched junction nucleotides: 21. CDR3 loop: CASRRTFRESPGRSYNEQFF. Written as DNA, the CDR3 is TGTGCCAGCAGACGAACCTTCCGGGAATCCCCCGGGAGGTCCTACAATGAGCAGTTCTTC. Filled out from reference TRBV28 and TRBJ2-1, the complete variable domain reads DVKVTQSSRYLVKRTGEKVFLECVQDMDHENMFWYRQDPGLGLRLIYFSYDVKMKEKGDIPEGYSVSREKKERFSLILESASTNQTSMYLCASRRTFRESPGRSYNEQFFGPGTRLTVL.